The clone carrying this TCR beta chain has a handful of counts. The antigen is not known. These data are taken from a study of beta chain features in type 1 diabetes. Study observations and caveats: Among patients with Type 1 diabetes, TCRB CDR3s were moderately but significantly shorter in every one of the four CD4+ subsets. In cDNA sequencing, cells with high TCR expression could be over-represented.

Based on CD45RO/CCR7/CD25/CD127/CD95/CD27, CD4+ regulatory, stem cell-like memory, naive and central memory cells were sorted. Every isolated RNA sample was fully reverse transcribed, so sequencing captured expressed TCRB transcripts. Sequencing used immunoSEQ multiplex PCR; TCRdb keeps in-frame clones, though not all of them. The sample lists around 130,000 clones, roughly 15% occurring once. The CDR3 totals 14 residues. Germline V CDR1 and CDR2: SGHVS, FQNEAQ. The V end lost 5 bases, the J end lost 5 bases, and 15 bases lay between the germline ends. This TCR was recovered from a young man with type 1 diabetes. This chain connects TRBV7-8 to TRBJ2-5, with a possible D match to TRBD2 (5 bases). The sequenced sample consisted of central memory CD4+ T cells from blood. The CDR3, as DNA: TGTGCCAGCAGCGGCCGCCGGGGAAAGGAGACCCAGTACTTC. Amino acids: CASSGRRGKETQYF.